This T cell receptor beta chain came from a study of blood T cell repertoires in COVID-19. Assay: immunoSEQ multiplex PCR; the TCRdb copy retains only in-frame clones and omits some. The table records some 97,000 clones, about 80% of them present only once. This CDR3 region has 14 residues. CDR1 is SEHNR and CDR2 is FQNEAQ in the germline V gene (reference sequence). With V trimmed by 5 bases and J by 9 bases, 4 bases remained unmatched. This clone was observed a few times. This clonotype was obtained from a woman between 65 and 79 years old with acute or convalescent COVID-19. The rearrangement joins TRBV7-9 to TRBJ1-6; 10 bases align to TRBD1. Material for sequencing was peripheral blood. The DNA for the CDR3 is TGTGCCAGCAGCACCGGGACAGGGGCTTCACCCCTCCACTTT. Its protein product is CASSTGTGASPLHF.